This TCR beta chain was retrieved from a study of CD8 T cells in ankylosing spondylitis. Study results and caveats: Researchers reportedly found disease-linked clones significantly enriched in matched ankylosing spondylitis synovial fluid.

MiXCR, run by TCRdb on the 5' RACE reads, gives a single entry per CDR3 protein. The sample gives hundreds of thousands of distinct CDR3 sequences, 8% to 11% of which show up once; under 25% is in the top ten. This clonotype appeared once. Its matching antigen is unknown. V shed 2 bases and J shed 4 bases, with 12 bases lying between them. This CDR3 has 14 amino acids. Germline lookup yields CDR1 SGHAT and CDR2 FQNNGV. This TCR came from a male donor with ankylosing spondylitis or in good health (not recorded which). Sequenced sample: blood, either unsorted or a sorted T cell fraction (not recorded which). V usage is TRBV11-2 and J usage is TRBJ2-7; D gene uncertain. In DNA, the CDR3 is TGTGCCAGCAGCTTACGACAAACCTCATACGAGCAGTACTTC. Residues: CASSLRQTSYEQYF.